What follows is one T cell receptor (beta chain) and its context. The sample belongs to a study of T cells after yellow fever vaccination. Each CDR3 protein gets one entry after TCRdb re-called the 5' RACE reads with MiXCR. Among about 320,000 distinct CDR3 sequences, 3.5% to 4.5% were seen once, and the ten largest hold just under 20%. Per the germline V gene, CDR1 is SGHRS and CDR2 is YFSETQ. V was pared by 4 bases and J by 0 bases, with 7 bases of the junction left unmatched. The CDR3 extends over 16 amino acids. The TCR sequence derives from a man in his late teens or twenties who received the YFV17D yellow fever vaccine. V usage is TRBV5-1 and J usage is TRBJ2-5; 9 positions agree with TRBD2. Sample: PBMCs, taken 15 days after the yellow fever booster vaccination. CDR3 in DNA: TGCGCCAGCAGCCCGGGGACTAGCCTGTACCAAGAGACCCAGTACTTC. It translates to CASSPGTSLYQETQYF.